This passage covers 27 T cell receptor beta chains from one sample sequenced in a study of blood T cell repertoires in COVID-19 (dated by TCRdb to between 2020 and 2021). The protocol used for the library was the immunoSEQ multiplex PCR assay. What TCRdb holds here is the immuneACCESS table cut down to in-frame rearrangements. Part of the clones is not present; checked against another copy, under half of the missing clones reflect an unresolved V gene, and the others are unexplained. For this sample there are around 140,000 clones; about 88% appear just once. Of the sample, about a sixth falls within the top ten clones. The sample was peripheral blood. The source of these receptors is a woman at least 80 years old with acute or convalescent COVID-19.

This chain joins TRBV5-6 and TRBJ2-1; 8 bases fit TRBD2. The trim removed 3 bases at V and 0 bases at J, leaving 2 bases unmatched. Germline lookup yields CDR1 SGHDT and CDR2 YYEEEE. The CDR3 sequence is 15 residues long. Here the CDR3 reads CASSSSGGSYNEQFF. The CDR3 DNA sequence: TGTGCCAGCAGCTCCAGCGGGGGCTCCTACAATGAGCAGTTCTTC.

This chain links TRBV6-2 or TRBV6-3 with TRBJ2-7, with TRBD2 identical over 9 bases. The ends lost 2 bases at V and 6 bases at J; junction bases unmatched: 8. The V gene's germline CDR1 is MNHEY and CDR2 SVGEGT. CDR3 length equals 15 residues. CDR3 in DNA: TGTGCCAGCAGTTACCCCGGGACTAGCTTAGCCGAGCAGTACTTC. This gives the protein CASSYPGTSLAEQYF.

V usage is TRBV19 and J usage is TRBJ1-2, with a possible D match to TRBD1 (6 bases). V lost 10 bases to trimming and J lost 2 bases, with 17 bases between them. Germline CDR1 LNHDA, CDR2 SQIVND (reference sequence). This CDR3 spans 14 amino acids. The CDR3 reads CATNTGTTNYGYTF. The CDR3 DNA sequence: TGTGCCACCAACACCGGGACAACAAACTATGGCTACACCTTC.

This sequence joins TRBV20-1 and TRBJ2-3, with D tentatively TRBD2 (6 bases). The CDR3 contains 18 residues. Germline V gives CDR1 DFQATT, CDR2 SNEGSKA (reference sequence). V shed 3 bases and J shed 0 bases, with 22 bases lying between them. The CDR3 loop is CSASTVAGWHHSTDTQYF. CDR3 sequence (DNA): TGCAGTGCTAGTACCGTGGCGGGATGGCATCATAGCACAGATACGCAGTATTTT.

This clone appeared a single time. This chain joins TRBV7-2 and TRBJ2-1, with 12 bases lining up with TRBD2. CDR3 length equals 16 residues. Trimming took 1 base from V and 9 from J; bases not matched to a gene: 7. CDR1 SGHTA and CDR2 FQGNSA come from the germline V gene. CDR3 loop: CASSLVATSGRGEQFF. The DNA of the CDR3 is TGTGCCAGCAGCTTAGTCGCGACTAGCGGGAGAGGTGAGCAGTTCTTC.

The V and J genes are TRBV5-1 and TRBJ1-4, with a possible D match to TRBD1 (5 bases). The CDR3 has 14 amino acids. Trimming shortened V by 0 bases and J by 8 bases, and 11 bases separated the two germline ends. CDR1 is SGHRS and CDR2 is YFSETQ in the germline V gene. CDR3 protein: CASSLAREGEKLFF. The DNA for the CDR3 is TGCGCCAGCAGCTTGGCCAGGGAGGGAGAAAAACTGTTTTTT.

The V gene is TRBV7-2, the J gene TRBJ2-7; perhaps TRBD1 as D (6 bases). In germline, CDR1 is SGHTA, CDR2 FQGNSA. The V and J ends lost 0 bases and 5 bases respectively, with 8 bases between them. The CDR3 covers 13 residues. Written as DNA, the CDR3 is TGTGCCAGCAGCTTAGCGGGACACCACGAGCAGTACTTC. Amino acid sequence: CASSLAGHHEQYF.

This clone showed up just once. This chain links TRBV10-1 with TRBJ1-1; TRBD1 matches at 9 bases. CDR3 size: 14 residues. V was pared by 2 bases and J by 8 bases, with 6 bases of the junction left unmatched. Germline CDR1 and CDR2: WNHNN and SYGVQD (reference sequence). The CDR3 sequence is CASSEAGTGKEAFF. For the CDR3, the DNA is TGCGCCAGCAGTGAGGCTGGGACAGGGAAAGAAGCTTTCTTT.

V usage is TRBV21-1 and J usage is TRBJ1-3; the table's D call, TRBD1, was not checked against the DNA. TRBV21-1 has pseudogene status. The CDR3 is 21 amino acids. CDR3 in amino acids: CASSKCLRGTEILDSGNTIYF. The CDR3 DNA reads TGTGCCAGCAGCAAATGCCTTCGAGGGACAGAGATACTGGACTCTGGAAACACCATATATTTT.

The V call is TRBV2, the J call TRBJ2-2; TRBD2 agrees at 9 bases. The germline CDR1 and CDR2 sequences are SNHLY and FYNNEI. CDR3 length equals 14 residues. V dropped 7 bases and J dropped 7; count of bases not matched to a gene: 7. The CDR3 DNA is TGTGCCAGCAAAGCGGGGGGCCCCATCGGGGAGCTGTTTTTT. Translating it yields CASKAGGPIGELFF.

A single count supports this clone. The chain uses TRBV2 and TRBJ2-7; 13 bases align to TRBD2. The germline V gene encodes CDR1 SNHLY and CDR2 FYNNEI. The J segment lost 6 bases and the V segment lost 6 bases, leaving 5 bases of the junction unmatched. The CDR3 has 14 amino acids. The CDR3 sequence: CASSTGLAGSEQYF. The DNA of the CDR3 is TGTGCCAGCAGCACGGGACTAGCGGGAAGCGAGCAGTACTTC.

The chain recombines TRBV5-5 with TRBJ2-7; 8 nucleotides agree with TRBD2. This CDR3 has 14 amino acids. With V trimmed by 4 bases and J by 6 bases, 9 bases remained unmatched. Germline CDR1 is SGHKS and CDR2 is YYEKEE (reference sequence). The DNA of the CDR3 is TGTGCCAGCAGCCTTAGCGGGGAGGACAGCGAGCAGTACTTC. Its translation: CASSLSGEDSEQYF.

This clone has just a few counts. The V and J genes are TRBV6-2 or TRBV6-3 and TRBJ1-1; D unclear. The CDR3 length is 13 residues. Germline V gene sequence: CDR1 MNHEY, CDR2 SVGEGT. Deletions cut 6 bases from V and 3 bases from J, with 11 bases between. CDR3 nucleotide sequence: TGTGCCAGCAGCCTACAGCTGTACACTGAAGCTTTCTTT. This codes for CASSLQLYTEAFF.

The gene calls are TRBV18 and TRBJ1-1, with D possibly being TRBD1 (5 bases). This CDR3 has 14 amino acids. The V and J ends lost 3 bases and 9 bases respectively, with 17 bases between them. Germline V lookup: CDR1 KGHSH, CDR2 LQKENI. In DNA, the CDR3 is TGTGCCAGCTCACCGGTCCAGGGTCAAATGCAAGCTTTCTTT. It specifies CASSPVQGQMQAFF. Looking up the rest from reference TRBV18 and TRBJ1-1 gives the full variable domain: NAGVMQNPRHLVRRRGQEARLRCSPMKGHSHVYWYRQLPEEGLKFMVYLQKENIIDESGMPKERFSAEFPKEGPSILRIQQVVRGDSAAYFCASSPVQGQMQAFFGQGTRLTVV.

This clone was counted between two and nine times. The DNA of the CDR3 is TGTGCCAGTAGTATGACAGCGTCTAACTATGGCTACACCTTC. It codes for CASSMTASNYGYTF. V and J are TRBV19 and TRBJ1-2; a weak D match, TRBD1 (5 bases). Germline assignment: CDR1 LNHDA and CDR2 SQIVND (reference sequence). Trimming left V 3 bases short and J 0 bases short, with 8 bases between. This CDR3 is built from 14 residues.

The chain links TRBV29-1 to TRBJ1-2; D may be TRBD1 (5 bases). CDR1 and CDR2 from the germline V gene are SQVTM and ANQGSEA. Deletions cut 4 bases from V and 4 bases from J, with 16 bases between. The CDR3 covers 14 residues. The CDR3 DNA follows: TGCAGCGTTGTAGTTGGGTGGCAGGGCTATGGCTACACCTTC. Translating it yields CSVVVGWQGYGYTF.

The chain joins TRBV9 to TRBJ1-6, with a tentative D call TRBD1 (6 bases). Deletions cut 3 bases from V and 6 bases from J, with 10 bases between. Germline CDR1 reads SGDLS; CDR2 reads YYNGEE. This CDR3 comprises 14 residues. Here the CDR3 reads CASSATGLNSPLHF. In nucleotides, the CDR3 is TGTGCCAGCAGCGCGACAGGCCTTAATTCACCCCTCCACTTT.

The rearrangement links TRBV19 to TRBJ2-2, with TRBD1 as a possible D gene (6 bases). This CDR3 has 14 residues. The V gene's germline CDR1 is LNHDA and CDR2 SQIVND (reference sequence). Trimming stripped 6 bases from V and 4 bases from J, with 12 bases between. The CDR3 DNA reads as TGTGCCAGTAGGCCACAGGGAAGCACCGGGGAGCTGTTTTTT. Translation: CASRPQGSTGELFF.

The rearrangement joins TRBV7-2 to TRBJ2-5; D unresolved. V was trimmed by 4 bases and J by 9 bases, leaving 15 bases between them. The CDR3 runs 13 residues. The germline V gene encodes CDR1 SGHTA and CDR2 FQGNSA. The CDR3 protein is CASSSPGPSPQYF. DNA of the CDR3: TGTGCCAGCAGCTCACCTGGGCCGTCACCCCAGTACTTC.

CDR3 residues: CASGEDRNYGYTF. DNA of the CDR3: TGTGCTAGTGGTGAGGACAGAAACTATGGCTACACCTTC. The chain recombines TRBV12-5 with TRBJ1-2; a weak D match, TRBD1 (6 bases). Germline V lookup: CDR1 LGHNT, CDR2 FRNRAP. This CDR3 is built from 13 residues. Trimming removed 5 bases at V and 2 bases at J, with 9 bases between.

The gene calls are TRBV7-2 and TRBJ1-4, with D possibly being TRBD1 (6 bases). This CDR3 contains 14 residues. The germline CDR1 and CDR2 sequences are SGHTA and FQGNSA. Trimming shortened V by 5 bases and J by 11 bases, and 18 bases separated the two germline ends. The CDR3 reads CASSPRSGGEKLFF. The CDR3 DNA reads as TGTGCCAGCAGCCCGAGGTCGGGGGGCGAGAAACTGTTTTTT.

The chain uses TRBV7-6 and TRBJ2-3; possible D gene TRBD1, 6 bases. V gave up 5 bases and J gave up 0 bases, with 18 bases separating them. Germline CDR1 reads SGHVS; CDR2 reads FNYEAQ. The CDR3 runs to 17 residues. The CDR3 bases are TGTGCCAGCAGCCATCTTTTGACAGGTCGAAGCACAGATACGCAGTATTTT. Protein product: CASSHLLTGRSTDTQYF.

This chain connects TRBV2 to TRBJ1-4, with D perhaps TRBD1 (5 bases). Germline CDR1 is SNHLY and CDR2 is FYNNEI. V lost 8 bases to trimming and J lost 3 bases, with 13 bases between them. The CDR3 runs 14 residues. CDR3 sequence (DNA): TGTGCCAGCCATGGGGGGGACCCTAATGAAAAACTGTTTTTT. It encodes CASHGGDPNEKLFF.

This chain joins TRBV19 and TRBJ2-5; 8 nucleotides match TRBD1. Germline CDR1 and CDR2: LNHDA and SQIVND (reference sequence). Trimming removed 3 bases from V and 6 bases from J; junction bases left unmatched: 12. CDR3 size: 16 residues. CDR3 bases: TGTGCCAGTAGTATGGAGGGAGGCAGGGGGCGGAAGACCCAGTACTTC. It encodes CASSMEGGRGRKTQYF.

The CDR3 loop is CASSLWDSHGYTF. CDR3 bases: TGTGCCAGCAGTTTGTGGGACTCTCATGGCTACACCTTC. The chain employs TRBV6-2 or TRBV6-3 and TRBJ1-2; tentative D call: TRBD1 (5 bases). Deletions cut 4 bases from V and 6 bases from J, with 12 bases between. This CDR3 contains 13 residues. Germline assignment: CDR1 MNHEY and CDR2 SVGEGT.

The chain joins TRBV5-5 to TRBJ1-5; TRBD1 is a possible D gene (6 bases). The CDR3 runs to 14 residues. Germline V gene sequence: CDR1 SGHKS, CDR2 YYEKEE (reference sequence). The V end was cut by 6 bases, the J end by 9 bases, with 19 bases between. CDR3 coding DNA: TGTGCCAGCACCCCTTCGGCGGGGGCGAGGCCCCAGCATTTT. This gives the protein CASTPSAGARPQHF.

A few counts support this clone. The J gene is TRBJ1-2, the V gene TRBV7-9; 8 nucleotides agree with TRBD1. V was clipped by 1 base and J by 8 bases; unmatched bases: 9. The CDR3 consists of 15 residues. Germline V gives CDR1 SEHNR, CDR2 FQNEAQ (reference sequence). CDR3 coding DNA: TGTGCCAGCAGCTTAGGAGGACAGGGAATGGGCGGCTACACCTTC. It codes for CASSLGGQGMGGYTF. The entire variable domain, with the rest obtained from reference TRBV7-9 and TRBJ1-2, is as follows: DTGVSQNPRHKITKRGQNVTFRCDPISEHNRLYWYRQTLGQGPEFLTYFQNEAQLEKSRLLSDRFSAERPKGSFSTLEIQRTEQGDSAMYLCASSLGGQGMGGYTFGSGTRLTVV.